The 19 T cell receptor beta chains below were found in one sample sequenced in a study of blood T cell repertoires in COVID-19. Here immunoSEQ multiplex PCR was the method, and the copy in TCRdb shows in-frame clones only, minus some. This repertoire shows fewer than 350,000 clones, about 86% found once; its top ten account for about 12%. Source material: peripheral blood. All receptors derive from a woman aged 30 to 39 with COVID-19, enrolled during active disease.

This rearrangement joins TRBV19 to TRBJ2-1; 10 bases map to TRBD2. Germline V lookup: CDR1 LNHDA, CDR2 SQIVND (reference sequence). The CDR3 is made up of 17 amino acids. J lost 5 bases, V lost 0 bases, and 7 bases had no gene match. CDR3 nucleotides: TGTGCCAGTAGTATAGAGGGTAGCGGGGGGATCGACAATGAGCAGTTCTTC. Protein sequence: CASSIEGSGGIDNEQFF.

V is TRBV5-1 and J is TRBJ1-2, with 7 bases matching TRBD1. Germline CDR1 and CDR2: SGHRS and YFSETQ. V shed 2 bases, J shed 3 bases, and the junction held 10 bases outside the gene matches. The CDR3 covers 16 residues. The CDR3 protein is CASSFTGDPNYYGYTF. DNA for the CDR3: TGCGCCAGCAGCTTTACAGGGGACCCTAACTACTATGGCTACACCTTC.

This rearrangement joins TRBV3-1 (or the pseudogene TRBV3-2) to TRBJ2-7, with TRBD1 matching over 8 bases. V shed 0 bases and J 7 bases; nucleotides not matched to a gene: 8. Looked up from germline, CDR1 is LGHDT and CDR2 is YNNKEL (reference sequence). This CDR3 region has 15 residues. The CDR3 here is CASSQEPQGAREQYF. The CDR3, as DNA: TGTGCCAGCAGCCAAGAACCTCAGGGGGCGCGGGAGCAGTACTTC.

The DNA of the CDR3 is TGTGCCAGCAGCTCCCAACGGGGGGAGACCCAGTACTTC. It yields the protein CASSSQRGETQYF. This rearrangement joins TRBV6-4 to TRBJ2-5; possibly TRBD2 for D (6 bases). Germline-derived CDR1 and CDR2 are MRHNA and SNTAGT. The CDR3 has 13 residues. With 6 bases removed from V and 5 bases from J, the gap between germline ends came to 13 bases.

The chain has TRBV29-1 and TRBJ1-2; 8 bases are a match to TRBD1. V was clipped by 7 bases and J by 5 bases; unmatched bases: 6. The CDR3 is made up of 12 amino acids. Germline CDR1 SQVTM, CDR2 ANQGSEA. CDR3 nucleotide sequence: TGCAGCGCAGGACAGGGCCTTTATGGCTACACCTTC. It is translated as CSAGQGLYGYTF. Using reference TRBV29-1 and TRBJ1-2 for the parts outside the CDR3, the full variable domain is SAVISQKPSRDICQRGTSLTIQCQVDSQVTMMFWYRQQPGQSLTLIATANQGSEATYESGFVIDKFPISRPNLTFSTLTVSNMSPEDSSIYLCSAGQGLYGYTFGSGTRLTVV.

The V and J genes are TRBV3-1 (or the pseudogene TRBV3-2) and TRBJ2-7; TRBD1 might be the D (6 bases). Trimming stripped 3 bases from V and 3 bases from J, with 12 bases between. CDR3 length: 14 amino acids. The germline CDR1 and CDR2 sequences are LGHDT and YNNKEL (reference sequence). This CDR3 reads CASSHPGQYYEQYF. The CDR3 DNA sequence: TGTGCCAGCAGCCACCCAGGACAGTACTACGAGCAGTACTTC.

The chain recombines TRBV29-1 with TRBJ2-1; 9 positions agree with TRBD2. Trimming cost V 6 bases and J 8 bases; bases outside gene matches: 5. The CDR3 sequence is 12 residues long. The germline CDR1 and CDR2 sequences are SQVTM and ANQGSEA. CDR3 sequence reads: CSVSGGSDEQFF. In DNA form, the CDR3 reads TGCAGCGTAAGCGGGGGGAGCGATGAGCAGTTCTTC.

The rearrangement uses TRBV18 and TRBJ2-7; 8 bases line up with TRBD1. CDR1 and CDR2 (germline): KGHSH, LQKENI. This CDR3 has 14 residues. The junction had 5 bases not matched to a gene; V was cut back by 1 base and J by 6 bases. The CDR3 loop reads CASSPLKQGGEQYF. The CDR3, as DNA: TGTGCCAGCTCACCACTAAAACAGGGGGGCGAGCAGTACTTC.

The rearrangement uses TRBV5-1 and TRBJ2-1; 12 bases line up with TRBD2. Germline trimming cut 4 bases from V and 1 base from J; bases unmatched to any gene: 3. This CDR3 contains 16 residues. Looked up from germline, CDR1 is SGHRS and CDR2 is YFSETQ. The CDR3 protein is CASSEGLAGSYNEQFF. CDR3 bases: TGCGCCAGCAGCGAGGGACTAGCGGGTTCCTACAATGAGCAGTTCTTC.

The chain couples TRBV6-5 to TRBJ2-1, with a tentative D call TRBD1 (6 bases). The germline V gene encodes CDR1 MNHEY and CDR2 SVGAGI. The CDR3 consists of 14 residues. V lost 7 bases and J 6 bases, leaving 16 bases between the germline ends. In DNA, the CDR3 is TGTGCCAGCATACGGGACACCGAGGTCAATGAGCAGTTCTTC. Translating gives CASIRDTEVNEQFF.

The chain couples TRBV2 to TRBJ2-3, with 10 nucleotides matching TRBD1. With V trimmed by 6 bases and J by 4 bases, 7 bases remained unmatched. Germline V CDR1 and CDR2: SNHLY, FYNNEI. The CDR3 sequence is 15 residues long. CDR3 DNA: TGTGCCAGCAGACTCGACAGGGGGCGCGCAGATACGCAGTATTTT. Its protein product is CASRLDRGRADTQYF.

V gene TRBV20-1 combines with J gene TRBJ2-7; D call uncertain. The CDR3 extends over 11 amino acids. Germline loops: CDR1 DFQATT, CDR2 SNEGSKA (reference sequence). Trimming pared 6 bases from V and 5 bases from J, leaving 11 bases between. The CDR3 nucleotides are TGCAGTGCGCCACTGAGCGACGAGCAGTACTTC. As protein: CSAPLSDEQYF.

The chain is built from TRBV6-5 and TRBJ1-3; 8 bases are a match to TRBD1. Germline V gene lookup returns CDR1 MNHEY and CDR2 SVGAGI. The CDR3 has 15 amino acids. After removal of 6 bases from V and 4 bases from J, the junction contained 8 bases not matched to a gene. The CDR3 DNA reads TGTGCCAGCAGGGACTCCAGGGGGCCCGGAAACACCATATATTTT. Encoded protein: CASRDSRGPGNTIYF.

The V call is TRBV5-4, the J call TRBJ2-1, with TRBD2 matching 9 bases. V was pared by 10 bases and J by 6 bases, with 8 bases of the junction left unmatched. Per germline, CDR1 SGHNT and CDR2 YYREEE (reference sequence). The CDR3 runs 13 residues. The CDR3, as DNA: TGTGCCGGGGGACTAGCTTCTGTCAATGAGCAGTTCTTC. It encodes CAGGLASVNEQFF. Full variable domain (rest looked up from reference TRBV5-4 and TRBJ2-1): ETGVTQSPTHLIKTRGQQVTLRCSSQSGHNTVSWYQQALGQGPQFIFQYYREEENGRGNFPPRFSGLQFPNYSSELNVNALELDDSALYLCAGGLASVNEQFFGPGTRLTVL.

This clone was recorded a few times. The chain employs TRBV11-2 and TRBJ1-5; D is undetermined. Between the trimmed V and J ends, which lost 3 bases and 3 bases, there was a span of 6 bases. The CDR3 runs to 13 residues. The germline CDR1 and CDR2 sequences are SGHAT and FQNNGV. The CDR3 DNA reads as TGTGCCAGCAGCTTTGAGTTCAATCAGCCCCAGCATTTT. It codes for CASSFEFNQPQHF. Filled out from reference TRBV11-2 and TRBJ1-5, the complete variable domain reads EAGVAQSPRYKIIEKRQSVAFWCNPISGHATLYWYQQILGQGPKLLIQFQNNGVVDDSQLPKDRFSAERLKGVDSTLKIQPAKLEDSAVYLCASSFEFNQPQHFGDGTRLSIL.

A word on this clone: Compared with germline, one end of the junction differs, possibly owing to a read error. The CDR3 here is CASSDSASGGFYNEQFF. In DNA, the CDR3 is TGTGCCAGCAGTGACTCCGCTAGCGGGGGGTTCTACAATGAGCAGTTCTTC. The chain employs TRBV6-7 and TRBJ2-1; TRBD2 agrees at 11 bases. TRBV6-7 is labeled an ORF, and its function is uncertain. The CDR3 contains 17 residues.

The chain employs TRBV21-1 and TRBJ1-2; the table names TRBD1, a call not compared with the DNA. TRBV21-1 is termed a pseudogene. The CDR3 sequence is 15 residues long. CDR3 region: CASSTGTGLLYGYTF. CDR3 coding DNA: TGTGCCAGCTCTACCGGGACAGGGCTTCTGTATGGCTACACCTTC.

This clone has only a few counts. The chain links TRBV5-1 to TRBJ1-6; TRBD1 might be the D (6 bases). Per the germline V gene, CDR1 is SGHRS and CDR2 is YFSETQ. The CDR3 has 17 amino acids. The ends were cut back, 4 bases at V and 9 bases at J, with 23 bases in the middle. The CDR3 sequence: CASSGGQVKDGFSPLHF. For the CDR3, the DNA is TGCGCCAGCAGCGGGGGACAAGTCAAAGACGGGTTTTCACCCCTCCACTTT.

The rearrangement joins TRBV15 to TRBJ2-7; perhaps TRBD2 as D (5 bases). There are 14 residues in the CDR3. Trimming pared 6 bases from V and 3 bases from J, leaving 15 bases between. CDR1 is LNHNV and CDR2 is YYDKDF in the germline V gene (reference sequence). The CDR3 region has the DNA TGTGCCACCAGTACCGATGGGAGTAACTACGAGCAGTACTTC. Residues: CATSTDGSNYEQYF. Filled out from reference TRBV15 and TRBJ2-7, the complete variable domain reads DAMVIQNPRYQVTQFGKPVTLSCSQTLNHNVMYWYQQKSSQAPKLLFHYYDKDFNNEADTPDNFQSRRPNTSFCFLDIRSPGLGDTAMYLCATSTDGSNYEQYFGPGTRLTVT.